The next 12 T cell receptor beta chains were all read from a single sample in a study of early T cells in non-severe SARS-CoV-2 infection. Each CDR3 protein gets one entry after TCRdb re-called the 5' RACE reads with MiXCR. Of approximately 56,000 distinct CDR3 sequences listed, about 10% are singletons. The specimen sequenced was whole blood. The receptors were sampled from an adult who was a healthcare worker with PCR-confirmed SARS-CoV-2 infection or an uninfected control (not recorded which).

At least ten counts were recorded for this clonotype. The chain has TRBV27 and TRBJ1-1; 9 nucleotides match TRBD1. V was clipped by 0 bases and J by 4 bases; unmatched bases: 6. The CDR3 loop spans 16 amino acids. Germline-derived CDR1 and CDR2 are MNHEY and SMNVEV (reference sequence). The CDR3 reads CASSLSGMDRGTEAFF. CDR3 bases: TGTGCCAGCAGTTTATCAGGCATGGACAGGGGCACTGAAGCTTTCTTT.

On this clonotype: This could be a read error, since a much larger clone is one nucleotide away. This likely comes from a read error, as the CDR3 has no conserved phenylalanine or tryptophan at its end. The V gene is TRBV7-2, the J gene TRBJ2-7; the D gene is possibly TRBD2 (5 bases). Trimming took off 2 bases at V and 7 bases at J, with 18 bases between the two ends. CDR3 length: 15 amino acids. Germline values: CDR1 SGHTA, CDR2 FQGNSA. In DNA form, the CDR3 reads TGTGCCAGCAGCTTAACGTCCGGGAATGTCTATGAGCAGTACTCC. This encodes CASSLTSGNVYEQYS.

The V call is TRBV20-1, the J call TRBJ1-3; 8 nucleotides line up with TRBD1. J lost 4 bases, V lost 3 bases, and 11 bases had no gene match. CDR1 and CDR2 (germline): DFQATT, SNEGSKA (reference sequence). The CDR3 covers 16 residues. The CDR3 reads CSARAWTGLIGNTIYF. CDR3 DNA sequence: TGCAGTGCTAGGGCCTGGACAGGGCTGATAGGAAACACCATATATTTT.

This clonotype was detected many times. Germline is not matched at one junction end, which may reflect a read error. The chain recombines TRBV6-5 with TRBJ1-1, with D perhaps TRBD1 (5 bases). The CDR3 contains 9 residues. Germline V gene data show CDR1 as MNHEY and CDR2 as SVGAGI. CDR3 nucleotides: TGTGCCAGCAGCGCAGGGATAGTCTTT. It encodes CASSAGIVF.

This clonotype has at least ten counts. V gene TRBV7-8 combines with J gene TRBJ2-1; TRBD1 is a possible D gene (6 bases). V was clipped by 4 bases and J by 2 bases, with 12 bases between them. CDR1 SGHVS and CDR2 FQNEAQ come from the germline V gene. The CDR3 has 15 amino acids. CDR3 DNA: TGTGCCAGCAGCTGGGGGACACCAGCCTACAATGAGCAGTTCTTC. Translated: CASSWGTPAYNEQFF.

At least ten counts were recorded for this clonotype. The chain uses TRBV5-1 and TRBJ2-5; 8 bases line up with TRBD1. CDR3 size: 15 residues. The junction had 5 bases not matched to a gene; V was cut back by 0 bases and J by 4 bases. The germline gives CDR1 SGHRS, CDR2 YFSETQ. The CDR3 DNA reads TGCGCCAGCAGCTTGGAAGGCAGGGGGCCAGAGACCCAGTACTTC. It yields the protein CASSLEGRGPETQYF.

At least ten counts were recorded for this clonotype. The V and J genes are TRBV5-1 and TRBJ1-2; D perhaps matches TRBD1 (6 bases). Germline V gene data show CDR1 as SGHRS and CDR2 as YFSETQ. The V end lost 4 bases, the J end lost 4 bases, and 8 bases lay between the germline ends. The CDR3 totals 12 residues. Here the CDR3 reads CASSPDSYGYTF. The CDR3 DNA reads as TGCGCCAGCAGCCCGGACAGCTATGGCTACACCTTC.

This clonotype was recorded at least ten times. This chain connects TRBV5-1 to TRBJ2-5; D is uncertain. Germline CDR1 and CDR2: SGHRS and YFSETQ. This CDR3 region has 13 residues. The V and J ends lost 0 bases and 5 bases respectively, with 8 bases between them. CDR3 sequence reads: CASSLEVAETQYF. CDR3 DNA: TGCGCCAGCAGCTTGGAAGTAGCTGAGACCCAGTACTTC.

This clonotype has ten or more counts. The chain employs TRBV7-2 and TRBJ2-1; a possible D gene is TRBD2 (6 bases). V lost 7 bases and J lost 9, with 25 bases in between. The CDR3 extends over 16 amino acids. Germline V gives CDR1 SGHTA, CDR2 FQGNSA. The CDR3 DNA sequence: TGTGCCAGCATGCCTGGTGGTAGCGGTTCTCTGGGTGAGCAGTTCTTC. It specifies CASMPGGSGSLGEQFF.

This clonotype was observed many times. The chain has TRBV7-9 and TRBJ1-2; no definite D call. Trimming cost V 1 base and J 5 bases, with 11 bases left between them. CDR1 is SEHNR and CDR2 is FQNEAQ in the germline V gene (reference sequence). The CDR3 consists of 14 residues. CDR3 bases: TGTGCCAGCAGCTTAGATTGGACGGGGTATGGCTACACCTTC. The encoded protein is CASSLDWTGYGYTF.

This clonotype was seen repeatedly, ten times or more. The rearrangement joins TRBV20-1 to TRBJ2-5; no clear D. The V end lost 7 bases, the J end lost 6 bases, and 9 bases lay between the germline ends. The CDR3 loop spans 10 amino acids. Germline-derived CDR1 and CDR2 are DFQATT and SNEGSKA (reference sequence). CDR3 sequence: CSGVRQTQYF. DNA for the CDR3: TGCAGTGGAGTGAGGCAGACCCAGTACTTC.

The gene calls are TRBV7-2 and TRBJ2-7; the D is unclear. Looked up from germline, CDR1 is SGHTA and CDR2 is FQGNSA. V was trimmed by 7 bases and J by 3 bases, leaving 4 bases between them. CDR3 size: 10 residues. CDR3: CASTYYEQYF. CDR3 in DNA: TGTGCCAGCACCTACTACGAGCAGTACTTC.